The present T cell receptor beta chain was sequenced within a study of cytomegalovirus exposure and HLA in healthy donors. Overall study results and limits: The listing of 150 to 200 TCR beta chains classed them as cytomegalovirus-associated.

This PCR relied on a set of 60 Vbeta primers and 13 Jbeta primers. Some clones are missing from TCRdb's copy, which holds only in-frame ones; the method was immunoSEQ multiplex PCR. The sample gives about 140,000 clones, around four fifths of which show up once; approximately 2% is in the top ten. This clone was counted a few times. Antigen: not known. V lost 2 bases, J lost 10 bases, and 12 bases lay in between. The CDR3 totals 14 residues. The germline gives CDR1 MNHNS, CDR2 SASEGT. The chain carries TRBV6-1 and TRBJ1-6; D is perhaps TRBD1 (6 bases). The sequencing sample was made of PBMCs. This sequence was found in a man aged 25 to 45 in good health and CMV-seronegative. As DNA, the CDR3 is TGTGCCAGCAGTGAATTGGGTGGGGGCTCACCCCTCCACTTT. Translation gives CASSELGGGSPLHF.